The source of this TCR beta chain is a study of shared clonotypes between healthy human individuals. Clones were read by immunoSEQ multiplex PCR, and TCRdb kept only the in-frame ones, dropping some. Of over 1.4 million clones listed, roughly 96% are singletons. Germline V gene lookup returns CDR1 LNHDA and CDR2 SQIVND (reference sequence). Deletions cut 7 bases from V and 6 bases from J, with 13 bases between. The CDR3 has 12 residues. The gene calls are TRBV19 and TRBJ2-7; D gene uncertain. This clonotype originated in a man aged 30 to 39 in good health. The sequenced sample consisted of naive CD4+ T cells sorted from blood. Subset denoted: CD45RA+ positively selected. The CDR3 DNA is TGTGCCAGTAAGGCCCCCACTGGCGAGCAGTACTTC. This encodes CASKAPTGEQYF.